This paragraph reports one TCR beta chain. How the authors handled the data: ImmunoSEQ output held junction-only sequences without quality scores, so filtering differed. TCRdb's table, derived via immunoSEQ multiplex PCR, lists solely in-frame clones and lacks some. V and J calls and clone size follow that table, whereas D and trimming were derived from the DNA. The table includes roughly 2.1 million clones, 85% to 95% detected once. Germline V lookup: CDR1 LNHDA, CDR2 SQIVND (reference sequence). Trimming removed 6 bases from V and 4 bases from J, with 9 bases in between. This CDR3 has 12 residues. The data stem from a study of shared clonotypes between healthy human individuals. Terminally differentiated effector memory CD45RA+ cells were excluded by CCR7 positive selection of CD45RO-negative cells.

Material for sequencing was naive CD8+ T cells from PBMCs. The V call is TRBV19, the J call TRBJ1-2; D remains unclear. This clonotype was obtained from a man between 18 and 35 years old in good health. Some clones in this sample may be carry-over from other donors' samples. CDR3 amino acids: CASRGLTYGYTF. The CDR3 nucleotides are TGTGCCAGTAGAGGTTTAACCTATGGCTACACCTTC.